The 29 T cell receptor beta chains listed next were all sequenced from one sample in a study of shared clonotypes between healthy human individuals. Profiled with immunoSEQ multiplex PCR; TCRdb holds only in-frame clones, not every one. This sample carries some 2 million clones, over 85% of them seen once, and the ten largest clones take 0.9% to 1.5%. CD8 cells classed as naive were CD45RO-negative and positively selected for CCR7, excluding terminally differentiated effector memory CD45RA+ cells. The material sequenced was naive CD8+ T cells sorted from blood. The source is a young man in good health.

J is TRBJ2-4 and V is TRBV27; 11 bases align to TRBD1. The V segment lost 4 bases and the J segment 7 bases; nucleotides outside the gene matches: 3. The germline CDR1 and CDR2 sequences are MNHEY and SMNVEV (reference sequence). This CDR3 is 14 amino acids long. CDR3 nucleotides: TGTGCCAGCAGTTACGGACAGGGGGCGAACATTCAGTACTTC. Its translation: CASSYGQGANIQYF.

About this clone itself: Different DNA sequences within this sample yield the same CDR3. The genes are TRBV27 and TRBJ2-7; 9 bases agree with TRBD1. Germline V lookup: CDR1 MNHEY, CDR2 SMNVEV (reference sequence). J was trimmed by 7 bases and V by 2 bases; bases with no gene match: 3. The CDR3 sequence is 13 residues long. The CDR3 nucleotides read TGTGCCAGCAGTTTAGGGACAGGGTTTGAGCAGTACTTC. Protein product: CASSLGTGFEQYF.

V and J are TRBV7-9 and TRBJ2-2, with 12 bases aligning to TRBD2. Germline CDR1 is SEHNR and CDR2 is FQNEAQ (reference sequence). This CDR3 comprises 18 residues. V shed 5 bases and J 0 bases; nucleotides not matched to a gene: 7. The CDR3 reads CASSEPTSGSANTGELFF. The CDR3 DNA reads TGTGCCAGCAGCGAACCGACTAGCGGGAGTGCGAACACCGGGGAGCTGTTTTTT. The full variable domain, rest sourced from reference TRBV7-9 and TRBJ2-2, is DTGVSQNPRHKITKRGQNVTFRCDPISEHNRLYWYRQTLGQGPEFLTYFQNEAQLEKSRLLSDRFSAERPKGSFSTLEIQRTEQGDSAMYLCASSEPTSGSANTGELFFGEGSRLTVL.

As to this clone: Other DNA sequences in the same sample also yield this CDR3. The rearrangement uses TRBV30 and TRBJ1-5; 8 bases line up with TRBD1. CDR3 length: 14 amino acids. The V gene end was trimmed by 3 bases and the J gene end by 2 bases; junction bases not matched to a gene: 3. Germline CDR1 GTSNPN, CDR2 SVGIG (reference sequence). The CDR3 here is CAWSTGQGNQPQHF. CDR3 nucleotide sequence: TGTGCCTGGAGCACGGGACAGGGCAATCAGCCCCAGCATTTT.

The chain combines TRBV6-6 with TRBJ2-1; 7 bases fit TRBD1. The CDR3 length is 15 residues. V dropped 5 bases and J dropped 9; count of bases not matched to a gene: 13. Germline loops: CDR1 MNHNY, CDR2 SVGAGI (reference sequence). For the CDR3, the DNA is TGTGCCAGCAGTCTAAGCGAACAGGGGCTGGGTGAGCAGTTCTTC. Amino acid sequence: CASSLSEQGLGEQFF.

The J gene is TRBJ1-1, the V gene TRBV6-6, with 8 bases matching TRBD1. CDR3 size: 14 residues. V lost 6 bases, J lost 4 bases, and 7 bases stayed unmatched. The germline CDR1 and CDR2 sequences are MNHNY and SVGAGI (reference sequence). The DNA for the CDR3 is TGTGCCAGCAGCGAACAGGGGGACAGCACTGAAGCTTTCTTT. As protein: CASSEQGDSTEAFF.

The genes are TRBV11-3 and TRBJ2-2; no definite D call. The CDR3 loop spans 14 amino acids. V lost 4 bases and J 1 base, leaving 7 bases between the germline ends. Per germline, CDR1 SGHNT and CDR2 YENEEA. Here the CDR3 reads CASSYRLNTGELFF. CDR3 sequence (DNA): TGTGCCAGCAGCTATCGACTGAACACCGGGGAGCTGTTTTTT.

The V gene is TRBV28, the J gene TRBJ2-7; 7 bases align to TRBD1. CDR3 length: 13 amino acids. Germline CDR1 MDHEN, CDR2 SYDVKM. V shed 4 bases, J shed 3 bases, and the junction held 3 bases outside the gene matches. CDR3 coding DNA: TGTGCCAGCAGTTGGGGGACAGTCTACGAGCAGTACTTC. Protein product: CASSWGTVYEQYF. Combining the CDR3 with reference TRBV28 and TRBJ2-7 gives the whole variable domain DVKVTQSSRYLVKRTGEKVFLECVQDMDHENMFWYRQDPGLGLRLIYFSYDVKMKEKGDIPEGYSVSREKKERFSLILESASTNQTSMYLCASSWGTVYEQYFGPGTRLTVT.

The chain recombines TRBV4-1 with TRBJ1-1; the D is unclear. Deletions cut 0 bases from V and 1 base from J, with 6 bases between. The CDR3 runs 14 residues. Germline V gene data show CDR1 as MGHRA and CDR2 as YSYEKL. This chain's CDR3 is CASSQDGQNTEAFF. The DNA for the CDR3 is TGCGCCAGCAGCCAAGATGGGCAGAACACTGAAGCTTTCTTT.

Points on this clone: The sample contains more than one DNA sequence encoding this CDR3. The chain joins TRBV30 to TRBJ2-7, with 10 nucleotides matching TRBD1. Germline V gene data show CDR1 as GTSNPN and CDR2 as SVGIG (reference sequence). The CDR3 consists of 14 residues. V lost 2 bases to trimming and J lost 3 bases; unmatched junction nucleotides: 4. The CDR3 is CAWSLGTGDYEQYF. CDR3 DNA sequence: TGTGCCTGGAGTTTGGGGACAGGGGACTACGAGCAGTACTTC.

V gene TRBV5-5 combines with J gene TRBJ1-3; no definite D call. V gave up 3 bases and J gave up 0 bases, with 10 bases separating them. The CDR3 consists of 15 residues. In germline, CDR1 is SGHKS, CDR2 YYEKEE (reference sequence). The chain's CDR3 is CASSSTLSSGNTIYF. The CDR3 DNA reads as TGTGCCAGCAGCTCCACCCTGAGCTCTGGAAACACCATATATTTT.

V usage is TRBV19 and J usage is TRBJ1-4; D is ambiguous. This CDR3 spans 14 amino acids. The germline gives CDR1 LNHDA, CDR2 SQIVND (reference sequence). Between the trimmed V and J ends, which lost 3 bases and 0 bases, there was a span of 5 bases. The CDR3 DNA reads as TGTGCCAGTAGTATGGAGGCAACTAATGAAAAACTGTTTTTT. Its translation: CASSMEATNEKLFF.

V gene TRBV14 combines with J gene TRBJ2-1; D possibly uses TRBD1 or TRBD2 (5 bases each). Germline loops: CDR1 SGHDN, CDR2 FVKESK. Trimming took 0 bases from V and 1 from J, leaving 10 bases between them. The CDR3 is 16 residues long. CDR3 residues: CASSQEVEGSYNEQFF. The DNA for the CDR3 is TGTGCCAGCAGCCAAGAGGTTGAGGGGTCCTACAATGAGCAGTTCTTC. Using reference TRBV14 and TRBJ2-1 for the parts outside the CDR3, the full variable domain is EAGVTQFPSHSVIEKGQTVTLRCDPISGHDNLYWYRRVMGKEIKFLLHFVKESKQDESGMPNNRFLAERTGGTYSTLKVQPAELEDSGVYFCASSQEVEGSYNEQFFGPGTRLTVL.

A note on this clone: The sample contains more than one DNA sequence encoding this CDR3. This rearrangement joins TRBV20-1 to TRBJ1-1; TRBD1 is a possible D gene (5 bases). The CDR3 runs to 11 residues. Germline V lookup: CDR1 DFQATT, CDR2 SNEGSKA (reference sequence). The V end was cut by 6 bases, the J end by 1 base, with 6 bases between. The CDR3 loop reads CSADRNTEAFF. CDR3 DNA: TGCAGTGCAGACAGGAACACTGAAGCTTTCTTT.

The chain uses TRBV4-1 and TRBJ2-7, with D tentatively TRBD2 (6 bases). The CDR3 runs to 13 residues. Deletions cut 6 bases from V and 2 bases from J, with 11 bases between. Looked up from germline, CDR1 is MGHRA and CDR2 is YSYEKL. CDR3 in amino acids: CASSLGGTYEQYF. As DNA, the CDR3 is TGCGCCAGCAGTCTCGGGGGAACCTACGAGCAGTACTTC.

V and J are TRBV1 and TRBJ2-2; TRBD1, the table's D call, was not compared with the DNA. TRBV1 corresponds to a pseudogene. The CDR3 has 16 residues. Written as DNA, the CDR3 is TGCACCAGCAGCCAGCATCCCAAACAGGGTCCCGGGGAGCTGTTTTTT. This codes for CTSSQHPKQGPGELFF.

This clone was seen only a few times. This chain links TRBV19 with TRBJ2-7; D is undetermined. V lost 3 bases, J lost 2 bases, and 8 bases lay in between. Looked up from germline, CDR1 is LNHDA and CDR2 is SQIVND (reference sequence). The CDR3 spans 13 residues. The CDR3 sequence is CASSIELAYEQYF. CDR3 sequence (DNA): TGTGCCAGTAGTATCGAGCTGGCCTACGAGCAGTACTTC.

This clone has a single count. The chain has TRBV7-6 and TRBJ1-1; a possible D gene is TRBD1 (5 bases). V gave up 0 bases and J gave up 4 bases, with 12 bases separating them. Germline assignment: CDR1 SGHVS and CDR2 FNYEAQ. The length of the CDR3 is 15 residues. In nucleotides, the CDR3 is TGTGCCAGCAGCTTAGCGTGGCAGGGATCCACTGAAGCTTTCTTT. This codes for CASSLAWQGSTEAFF.

The chain is built from TRBV12-5 and TRBJ2-7; TRBD1 might be the D (5 bases). Trimming cost V 9 bases and J 1 base, with 10 bases left between them. The CDR3 runs 12 residues. From germline, CDR1 is LGHNT and CDR2 FRNRAP. Here the CDR3 reads CASRQSSYEQYF. DNA of the CDR3: TGTGCTAGCCGACAGTCGTCCTACGAGCAGTACTTC.

This chain uses TRBV27 with TRBJ2-7, with no clear D. In germline, CDR1 is MNHEY, CDR2 SMNVEV (reference sequence). V lost 5 bases, J lost 6 bases, and 11 bases lay in between. This CDR3 has 12 residues. The CDR3 sequence: CASSKGSLEQYF. CDR3 coding DNA: TGTGCCAGCAGTAAGGGCTCCCTCGAGCAGTACTTC.

The chain uses TRBV9 and TRBJ1-2; D is possibly TRBD1 (6 bases). Germline V CDR1 and CDR2: SGDLS, YYNGEE. The CDR3 has 12 residues. Trimming removed 4 bases at V and 7 bases at J, with 11 bases between. The CDR3 protein is CASSITGSGYTF. The CDR3 DNA reads as TGTGCCAGCAGCATCACAGGGTCTGGCTACACCTTC.

The chain uses TRBV4-1 and TRBJ2-1; D might be TRBD1 (5 bases). Germline CDR1 reads MGHRA; CDR2 reads YSYEKL. This CDR3 is built from 17 residues. V lost 5 bases, J lost 9 bases, and 26 bases lay in between. The CDR3 reads CASSKGVGLGEDGEQFF. CDR3 coding DNA: TGCGCCAGCAGCAAGGGCGTCGGGTTAGGGGAAGATGGTGAGCAGTTCTTC.

V is TRBV11-3 and J is TRBJ1-2, with 7 bases matching TRBD1. CDR3 length equals 16 residues. Germline CDR1 is SGHNT and CDR2 is YENEEA. J lost 0 bases, V lost 8 bases, and 12 bases had no gene match. The CDR3 loop reads CASGPGQIFANYGYTF. The CDR3 DNA reads as TGTGCCAGCGGACCGGGACAGATATTTGCTAACTATGGCTACACCTTC.

The genes are TRBV7-6 and TRBJ2-7; D is undetermined. V lost 5 bases and J lost 2, with 10 bases in between. The length of the CDR3 is 13 residues. CDR1 SGHVS and CDR2 FNYEAQ come from the germline V gene. The CDR3 nucleotides are TGTGCCAGCAGCCATGAGGCAACCTACGAGCAGTACTTC. Protein product: CASSHEATYEQYF.

J is TRBJ1-2 and V is TRBV2; possibly TRBD1 for D (6 bases). Looked up from germline, CDR1 is SNHLY and CDR2 is FYNNEI. V lost 8 bases and J 2 bases, leaving 9 bases between the germline ends. The length of the CDR3 is 12 residues. The CDR3 DNA follows: TGTGCCAGCCCAGACAGGAACTATGGCTACACCTTC. This sequence encodes CASPDRNYGYTF.

The rearrangement joins TRBV19 to TRBJ2-7, with 7 bases matching TRBD1. Trimming removed 4 bases from V and 1 base from J; junction bases left unmatched: 10. Germline CDR1 is LNHDA and CDR2 is SQIVND (reference sequence). The CDR3 spans 16 residues. The CDR3: CASSTTETGKSYEQYF. In DNA form, the CDR3 reads TGTGCCAGTAGTACTACGGAGACAGGGAAATCCTACGAGCAGTACTTC.

The CDR3 loop is CASGLVPGSTSNEQFF. CDR3 bases: TGTGCTAGTGGTTTGGTCCCCGGCAGCACCAGCAATGAGCAGTTCTTC. The genes are TRBV12-5 and TRBJ2-1; D is unresolved. This CDR3 is 16 amino acids long. Trimming pared 0 bases from V and 6 bases from J, leaving 15 bases between. Germline CDR1 and CDR2: LGHNT and FRNRAP.

V gene TRBV5-1 combines with J gene TRBJ2-4; D tentatively reads TRBD1 or TRBD2 (5 bases each). Trimming shortened V by 7 bases and J by 3 bases, and 11 bases separated the two germline ends. The germline gives CDR1 SGHRS, CDR2 YFSETQ. This CDR3 has 13 amino acids. CDR3 protein: CASSGTNKNIQYF. CDR3 nucleotide sequence: TGCGCCAGCTCGGGGACGAACAAAAACATTCAGTACTTC.

The chain uses TRBV4-1 and TRBJ1-3; 9 nucleotides agree with TRBD1. V lost 1 base and J lost 1; bases outside the gene matches: 5. CDR1 is MGHRA, CDR2 YSYEKL, per germline. The CDR3 is made up of 17 amino acids. The DNA of the CDR3 is TGCGCCAGCAGCCAAGTATGGGGGACAGGGTCTGGAAACACCATATATTTT. As protein: CASSQVWGTGSGNTIYF.